The 32 T cell receptor beta chains below come from one sample, sequenced in a study of blood T cells in healthy people across ages (dated by TCRdb to between 2015 and 2017). Libraries were prepared through 5' RACE. TCRdb records Illumina HiSeq 2500 as the sequencer. A second PCR of roughly 6 to 12 cycles was performed with a sample-barcoded 5' primer and a J-beta primer mix. Through fastp at Q25 and MiXCR, TCRdb rebuilt clones from the public reads, retaining in-frame beta chains. Every CDR3 protein is listed once, alongside the most common genes and DNA of its rows. The sample data list approximately 1.5 million distinct CDR3 sequences, and around 35% of these were observed just once. 10% to 12% of the sample comes from the top ten. Sequencing was carried out using blood. Receptors originate from a woman aged 25 to 39 in good health.

This clonotype was seen many times. This chain links TRBV10-3 with TRBJ2-7; D not certain. Trimming removed 0 bases from V and 8 bases from J, with 8 bases in between. CDR1 is ENHRY, CDR2 SYGVKD, per germline. The CDR3 contains 12 residues. The CDR3 protein is CAISESLPQQYF. CDR3 DNA sequence: TGTGCCATCAGTGAGTCCCTCCCCCAGCAGTACTTC.

The gene calls are TRBV7-3 and TRBJ2-1; no reliable D call. The germline CDR1 and CDR2 sequences are SGHTA and FQGTGA. This CDR3 is built from 15 residues. Trimming removed 3 bases from V and 4 bases from J, with 13 bases in between. The CDR3 DNA reads TGTGCCAGCAGCTTGGGCCCGATTGGATACAATGAGCAGTTCTTC. This codes for CASSLGPIGYNEQFF.

The chain combines TRBV12-3 or TRBV12-4 with TRBJ1-1; D may be TRBD1 (5 bases). V was shortened by 9 bases and J by 3 bases, with 14 bases between the two germline ends. CDR3 length: 13 residues. The CDR3 protein is CASLGGSDTEAFF. DNA for the CDR3: TGTGCCAGTCTCGGGGGGTCGGACACTGAAGCTTTCTTT.

This chain connects TRBV6-6 to TRBJ2-1; no clear D gene. Per the germline V gene, CDR1 is MNHNY and CDR2 is SVGAGI (reference sequence). Trimming took off 0 bases at V and 8 bases at J, with 14 bases between the two ends. The CDR3 extends over 15 amino acids. The CDR3 spells CASSYSLGRNDEQFF. CDR3 bases: TGTGCCAGCAGTTACTCGTTAGGCAGAAACGATGAGCAGTTCTTC.

This clonotype was seen repeatedly, ten times or more. At one end the junction does not follow the germline gene, possibly because of a read error. The chain combines TRBV5-1 with TRBJ2-5, with no clear D. CDR1 is SGHRS and CDR2 is YFSETQ in the germline V gene. The CDR3 consists of 12 residues. CDR3 sequence reads: CASSLAKETQYF. Written as DNA, the CDR3 is TGTGCCAGCAGCTTAGCCAAGGAGACCCAGTACTTC.

This clonotype appeared once. The chain carries TRBV12-5 and TRBJ2-7, with a tentative D call TRBD1 (6 bases). The germline V and J ends were trimmed by 7 bases and 3 bases, with 16 bases remaining between them. The CDR3 covers 14 residues. CDR1 is LGHNT and CDR2 is FRNRAP in the germline V gene. The CDR3 DNA reads TGTGCTAGTGTTACTGGACAGACTTTCTACGAGCAGTACTTC. Residues: CASVTGQTFYEQYF.

This clonotype was observed a few times. The chain combines TRBV6-1 with TRBJ2-1; D unresolved. The CDR3 sequence is 15 residues long. Trimming removed 2 bases from V and 2 bases from J, with 10 bases in between. Germline V gene lookup returns CDR1 MNHNS and CDR2 SASEGT. CDR3 in DNA: TGTGCCAGCAGTGAATTCGGGCGTACCTACAATGAGCAGTTCTTC. This gives the protein CASSEFGRTYNEQFF.

This clonotype occurred a few times. The J gene is TRBJ2-7, the V gene TRBV27; 10 positions agree with TRBD2. The CDR3 runs 15 residues. V lost 5 bases, J lost 7 bases, and 11 bases stayed unmatched. Germline CDR1 MNHEY, CDR2 SMNVEV (reference sequence). The CDR3 DNA follows: TGTGCCAGCAGTCGGGCTAGCGGGGGAGACGGTGAGCAGTACTTC. Translating it yields CASSRASGGDGEQYF.

The rearrangement uses TRBV6-1 and TRBJ2-3; 8 bases line up with TRBD2. The germline V gene has CDR1 MNHNS and CDR2 SASEGT. The length of the CDR3 is 15 residues. Trimming removed 5 bases from V and 13 bases from J; junction bases left unmatched: 17. The CDR3 sequence: CASSKTLAGWSVKYF. The CDR3 DNA reads TGTGCCAGCAGTAAGACCTTAGCGGGATGGAGCGTCAAGTATTTT.

In the case of this clonotype: One junction end disagrees with the germline gene, perhaps due to a read error. The V gene is TRBV28, the J gene TRBJ2-5, with 7 bases matching TRBD1. The CDR3 covers 14 residues. The V gene's germline CDR1 is MDHEN and CDR2 SYDVKM. CDR3 region: CVSSPGTVTETQYF. The CDR3 nucleotides are TGTGTCAGCAGTCCAGGGACAGTTACGGAGACCCAGTACTTC.

This clonotype has more than one count but fewer than ten. The rearrangement uses TRBV27 and TRBJ2-3; 9 positions match TRBD2. Per germline, CDR1 MNHEY and CDR2 SMNVEV (reference sequence). The junction had 9 bases not matched to a gene; V was cut back by 6 bases and J by 8 bases. CDR3 length: 14 amino acids. The CDR3 spells CASSSEAGGGTQYF. The CDR3 coding sequence is TGTGCCAGCAGCTCGGAAGCGGGAGGTGGTACGCAGTATTTT.

This clonotype was detected a few times. This chain connects TRBV7-2 to TRBJ2-1; D tentatively fits TRBD1 or TRBD2 (5 bases each). The CDR3 runs to 13 residues. Trimming removed 1 base from V and 13 bases from J, with 14 bases in between. Germline V gives CDR1 SGHTA, CDR2 FQGNSA. CDR3 amino acids: CASSLVQLGVQFF. CDR3 DNA: TGTGCCAGCAGCTTAGTACAGCTGGGGGTTCAGTTCTTC.

V gene TRBV6-2 or TRBV6-3 combines with J gene TRBJ2-1, with 12 bases lining up with TRBD2. The V segment lost 4 bases and the J segment 2 bases; nucleotides outside the gene matches: 9. This CDR3 is 18 amino acids long. The germline gives CDR1 MNHEY, CDR2 SVGEGT. The CDR3 loop reads CASSSAALAGGPYNEQFF. The CDR3 bases are TGTGCCAGCAGTTCTGCCGCCCTAGCGGGGGGGCCCTACAATGAGCAGTTCTTC.

The table lists this clonotype with a few counts. The chain employs TRBV20-1 and TRBJ2-7, with TRBD1 as a possible D gene (6 bases). V was trimmed by 4 bases and J by 6 bases, leaving 13 bases between them. This CDR3 is 12 amino acids long. The germline CDR1 and CDR2 sequences are DFQATT and SNEGSKA (reference sequence). The CDR3 loop is CSAIPQGAEQYF. CDR3 in DNA: TGCAGTGCTATCCCACAGGGAGCCGAGCAGTACTTC.

This clonotype was seen only a few times. The chain has TRBV11-2 and TRBJ2-5; the D is unclear. This CDR3 comprises 11 residues. Germline V gene data show CDR1 as SGHAT and CDR2 as FQNNGV. V dropped 4 bases and J dropped 12 bases, with 12 bases sitting between them. CDR3 nucleotides: TGTGCCAGCAGCTCCGTAGTGGGCAAGTACTTC. This sequence encodes CASSSVVGKYF.

A few counts support this clonotype. The CDR3 region has the DNA TGTGCCAGCAGCTCAGGAGTAATAGGACACCAAGAGACCCAGTACTTC. It codes for CASSSGVIGHQETQYF. The chain employs TRBV7-7 and TRBJ2-5; D is unclear. This CDR3 region has 16 residues. Germline CDR1 and CDR2: SSHAT and FNYEAQ (reference sequence). V lost 4 bases and J lost 0, with 15 bases in between.

The rearrangement links TRBV6-5 to TRBJ1-6, with a tentative D call TRBD1 (5 bases). V was cut by 6 bases and J by 9 bases, with 15 bases left in between. The CDR3 totals 14 residues. Germline V lookup: CDR1 MNHEY, CDR2 SVGAGI. This CDR3 reads CASRGRGGSSPLHF. The DNA of the CDR3 is TGTGCCAGCAGGGGGCGGGGAGGTAGTTCACCCCTCCACTTT.

The rearrangement uses TRBV12-3 or TRBV12-4 and TRBJ1-2; D uncertain. Trimming removed 2 bases from V and 8 bases from J, with 12 bases in between. The CDR3 has 13 residues. CDR3 region: CASSLSGVGGYTF. DNA for the CDR3: TGTGCCAGCAGTTTATCAGGAGTCGGCGGCTACACCTTC.

This clonotype has only a few counts. The J gene is TRBJ2-1, the V gene TRBV7-2, with TRBD2 matching 15 bases. The CDR3 has 15 amino acids. In germline, CDR1 is SGHTA, CDR2 FQGNSA. The ends lost 6 bases at V and 8 bases at J; junction bases unmatched: 5. The CDR3, as DNA: TGTGCCAGCAGTTGGACTAGCGGGGGGGTGTATGAGCAGTTCTTC. It codes for CASSWTSGGVYEQFF.

The chain has TRBV28 and TRBJ2-3, with 7 bases matching TRBD1. Germline CDR1 MDHEN, CDR2 SYDVKM. With 6 bases clipped from V and 0 bases from J, the junction kept 6 bases outside the gene matches. The CDR3 has 15 amino acids. CDR3 sequence: CASSPPGQSTDTQYF. The CDR3 nucleotides read TGTGCCAGCAGCCCTCCGGGACAGAGCACAGATACGCAGTATTTT.

The chain uses TRBV6-1 and TRBJ1-6; D uncertain. Germline CDR1 MNHNS, CDR2 SASEGT. Deletions cut 4 bases from V and 5 bases from J, with 18 bases between. This CDR3 is 17 amino acids long. The CDR3, as DNA: TGTGCCAGCAGTGTGCAGCAGAGGGAGTTAGATAATTCACCCCTCCACTTT. Its protein is CASSVQQRELDNSPLHF.

The gene calls are TRBV7-2 and TRBJ2-1; TRBD2 matches 7 bases. Per the germline V gene, CDR1 is SGHTA and CDR2 is FQGNSA. This CDR3 is built from 13 residues. The V gene end was trimmed by 8 bases and the J gene end by 6 bases; junction bases not matched to a gene: 7. CDR3 loop: CASRGRTSNEQFF. CDR3 coding DNA: TGTGCCAGCCGAGGGCGGACTAGCAATGAGCAGTTCTTC.

V is TRBV27 and J is TRBJ2-1; 14 bases are shared with TRBD2. The trim removed 5 bases at V and 9 bases at J, leaving 6 bases unmatched. Germline V gene sequence: CDR1 MNHEY, CDR2 SMNVEV (reference sequence). This CDR3 has 15 residues. The CDR3 is CASSLGTSGSSEQFF. The CDR3 region has the DNA TGTGCCAGCAGTCTGGGGACTAGCGGGAGTAGTGAGCAGTTCTTC.

This clonotype was seen more than once but under ten times. This chain links TRBV4-1 with TRBJ1-2; D possibly corresponds to TRBD1 (6 bases). Trimming pared 0 bases from V and 7 bases from J, leaving 12 bases between. The CDR3 totals 14 residues. Germline lookup yields CDR1 MGHRA and CDR2 YSYEKL. CDR3: CASSQDAGAFGYTF. As DNA, the CDR3 is TGCGCCAGCAGCCAAGATGCAGGGGCTTTTGGCTACACCTTC.

This clonotype was picked up a small number of times. This rearrangement joins TRBV12-3 or TRBV12-4 to TRBJ2-7; 9 positions match TRBD2. Unmatched junction bases numbered 4, after V lost 1 base and J lost 6 bases. This CDR3 has 14 amino acids. The DNA for the CDR3 is TGTGCCAGCAGTTTAGTGCTAGCGGGGTTCGAGCAGTACTTC. As protein: CASSLVLAGFEQYF.

This clonotype has a handful of counts. V gene TRBV7-3 combines with J gene TRBJ2-1, with D possibly matching TRBD1 (6 bases). This CDR3 has 15 amino acids. Germline V gene sequence: CDR1 SGHTA, CDR2 FQGTGA. With 4 bases removed from V and 3 bases from J, the gap between germline ends came to 13 bases. The chain's CDR3 is CASSWTATNYNEQFF. CDR3 coding DNA: TGTGCCAGCAGCTGGACAGCCACAAACTACAATGAGCAGTTCTTC.

The chain uses TRBV20-1 and TRBJ2-1; a weak D match, TRBD2 (6 bases). The CDR3 sequence is 15 residues long. The V and J ends lost 0 bases and 4 bases respectively, with 13 bases between them. Germline V gives CDR1 DFQATT, CDR2 SNEGSKA (reference sequence). For the CDR3, the DNA is TGCAGTGCTAGAGAGCAGGAGGGCACGTACAATGAGCAGTTCTTC. As protein: CSAREQEGTYNEQFF.

This rearrangement joins TRBV20-1 to TRBJ2-3; TRBD2 might be the D (5 bases). CDR1 and CDR2 (germline): DFQATT, SNEGSKA (reference sequence). The V end lost 3 bases, the J end lost 3 bases, and 10 bases lay between the germline ends. The CDR3 has 13 residues. CDR3 amino acids: CSASDGITDTQYF. The CDR3 DNA sequence: TGCAGTGCTAGCGACGGGATAACAGATACGCAGTATTTT.

The table lists this clonotype with a few counts. The V and J genes are TRBV7-9 and TRBJ2-7; TRBD2 aligns across 7 bases. Germline V lookup: CDR1 SEHNR, CDR2 FQNEAQ (reference sequence). V dropped 9 bases and J dropped 2; count of bases not matched to a gene: 4. This CDR3 comprises 12 residues. CDR3 bases: TGTGCCAGGCGGGGGACCACCTACGAGCAGTACTTC. Its protein product is CARRGTTYEQYF. Using reference TRBV7-9 and TRBJ2-7 for the parts outside the CDR3, the full variable domain is DTGVSQNPRHKITKRGQNVTFRCDPISEHNRLYWYRQTLGQGPEFLTYFQNEAQLEKSRLLSDRFSAERPKGSFSTLEIQRTEQGDSAMYLCARRGTTYEQYFGPGTRLTVT.

About this clonotype itself: A much larger clone lies one base from this, so it may be a read error. The chain combines TRBV10-3 with TRBJ2-7, with 10 bases aligning to TRBD1. TRBJ2-5 explains the end of the DNA better; the J call may be wrong. Germline-derived CDR1 and CDR2 are ENHRY and SYGVKD. The length of the CDR3 is 11 residues. CDR3: CATRTGGTQYF. CDR3 coding DNA: TGTGCCACGAGGACAGGGGGGACCCAGTACTTC.

About this clonotype itself: The missing conserved phenylalanine or tryptophan at the end of this CDR3 makes a read error likely. The gene calls are TRBV5-1 and TRBJ2-6; possibly TRBD1 for D (6 bases). Per germline, CDR1 SGHRS and CDR2 YFSETQ. V shed 4 bases and J shed 0 bases, with 17 bases lying between them. The CDR3 has 18 amino acids. This CDR3 is CASSPGTPLYSGANVLTY. CDR3 bases: TGCGCCAGCAGCCCAGGGACACCTCTTTACTCTGGGGCCAACGTCCTGACTTAC.

This clonotype was picked up a small number of times. The chain employs TRBV9 and TRBJ2-7; TRBD1 matches at 9 bases. The V gene end was trimmed by 2 bases and the J gene end by 7 bases; junction bases not matched to a gene: 7. Germline-derived CDR1 and CDR2 are SGDLS and YYNGEE. The CDR3 is 14 residues long. The CDR3 region is CASSVRTGAGEQYF. Here the CDR3 DNA reads TGTGCCAGCAGCGTGAGGACAGGGGCGGGAGAGCAGTACTTC.